This T cell receptor beta chain was sequenced for a study of CD8+ T cells in alopecia areata. Study overall: The duration of tofacitinib was 6 to 18 months, with 6 months off drug afterward.

Study conclusions and caveats: Lesional scalp exceeded normal scalp in clonality, especially in alopecia totalis/universalis.

As to this clone: The target antigen is unknown.

Treatment meaning: oral pan-JAK inhibitor, 5-10 mg twice daily. Separation by sorting yielded CD4+ and CD8+ T cells from PBMCs. V dropped 4 bases and J dropped 0 bases, with 1 base sitting between them. This CDR3 comprises 13 residues. Germline CDR1 KGHSH, CDR2 LQKENI. RNA extraction and reverse transcription yielded cDNA as sequencing template. Sequenced by immunoSEQ multiplex PCR; TCRdb stores in-frame clones only, minus some. This table has approximately 130,000 clones, under 65% appearing once. This sequence originates from a human donor with alopecia areata. The chain uses TRBV18 and TRBJ2-6; no clear D. The sample was CD4+ T cells sorted from blood, taken at week 4, from a patient treated with tofacitinib. The CDR3, as DNA: TGTGCCAGCTCACACTCTGGGGCCAACGTCCTGACTTTC. Residues: CASSHSGANVLTF.